The 17 T cell receptor beta chains reported below all come from one sample, sequenced in a study of radiotherapy plus CTLA-4 blockade in lung cancer (dated by TCRdb to the late 2010s). Libraries were constructed by the immunoSEQ multiplex PCR assay. The table comes from immuneACCESS by way of TCRdb, which keeps in-frame sequences with V and J called. Part of the clones is missing from these tables; in studies checked, under half for an unresolved V gene and the rest for unknown reasons. For this sample there are 86,000 or so clones; 78% appear just once. Jointly, the top ten make up 4% of the sample. Sample: peripheral blood, taken from a patient treated with radiotherapy plus ipilimumab. The receptors stem from a human donor with non-small cell lung cancer who had a partial response to radiotherapy plus ipilimumab. Some clones in this sample may be carry-over from other donors' samples.

The CDR3 loop reads CASSLAQGVYNEQFF. CDR3 coding DNA: TGTGCCAGCAGCTTAGCGCAAGGAGTCTACAATGAGCAGTTCTTC. The chain is built from TRBV7-9 and TRBJ2-1; D is uncertain. CDR1 is SEHNR, CDR2 FQNEAQ, per germline (reference sequence). There are 15 residues in the CDR3. The ends were cut back, 0 bases at V and 3 bases at J, with 9 bases in the middle.

The chain couples TRBV11-2 to TRBJ1-1; 9 bases are shared with TRBD1. The CDR3 extends over 15 amino acids. The V gene end was trimmed by 5 bases and the J gene end by 1 base; junction bases not matched to a gene: 5. In germline, CDR1 is SGHAT, CDR2 FQNNGV. CDR3 loop: CASSPIQGANTEAFF. The DNA for the CDR3 is TGTGCCAGCAGCCCGATACAGGGGGCGAACACTGAAGCTTTCTTT.

The chain recombines TRBV30 with TRBJ1-4, with D unresolved. The CDR3 has 11 amino acids. V was trimmed by 3 bases and J by 6 bases, leaving 5 bases between them. The germline V gene encodes CDR1 GTSNPN and CDR2 SVGIG (reference sequence). CDR3 nucleotide sequence: TGTGCCTGGAGCCTAGATGAAAAACTGTTTTTT. Translated: CAWSLDEKLFF.

In this sample, this clone turned up once. The chain has TRBV7-6 and TRBJ2-5; D unresolved. Per the germline V gene, CDR1 is SGHVS and CDR2 is FNYEAQ. The CDR3 consists of 13 residues. V lost 3 bases and J 2 bases, leaving 7 bases between the germline ends. CDR3 in amino acids: CASSFTTQETQYF. The CDR3 bases are TGTGCCAGCAGCTTCACCACTCAAGAGACCCAGTACTTC.

The chain combines TRBV7-3 with TRBJ2-5; TRBD1 matches at 9 bases. The CDR3 is 15 residues long. V shed 5 bases and J 0 bases; nucleotides not matched to a gene: 4. Germline CDR1 SGHTA, CDR2 FQGTGA. Here the CDR3 reads CASSPGTGYQETQYF. Here the CDR3 DNA reads TGTGCCAGCAGCCCCGGGACAGGGTACCAAGAGACCCAGTACTTC.

The V gene is TRBV4-2, the J gene TRBJ1-6, with 7 bases lining up with TRBD1. J was trimmed by 10 bases and V by 2 bases; bases with no gene match: 2. CDR3 size: 13 residues. Germline-derived CDR1 and CDR2 are LGHNA and YNFKEQ. CDR3 nucleotides: TGTGCCAGCAGCCAACAGGGGGACTCACCCCTCCACTTT. As protein: CASSQQGDSPLHF.

The J gene is TRBJ1-1, the V gene TRBV5-6, with D possibly TRBD1 on 5 matching bases. Germline CDR1 is SGHDT and CDR2 is YYEEEE. The CDR3 contains 13 residues. The V end lost 1 base, the J end lost 5 bases, and 9 bases lay between the germline ends. CDR3 loop: CASSLWGGTEAFF. The CDR3, as DNA: TGTGCCAGCAGCTTGTGGGGGGGGACTGAAGCTTTCTTT.

The CDR3 DNA is TGTGCCAGCAGCTTAAGCAGAAACAATGAGCAGTTCTTC. Translating it yields CASSLSRNNEQFF. The chain joins TRBV7-3 to TRBJ2-1; D is unresolved. The CDR3 contains 13 residues. Trimming cost V 1 base and J 5 bases, with 6 bases left between them. Germline CDR1 SGHTA, CDR2 FQGTGA.

In the case of this clone: At one end the junction does not follow the germline gene, possibly because of a read error. The rearrangement joins TRBV29-1 to TRBJ2-1; TRBD1 agrees at 11 bases. Germline-derived CDR1 and CDR2 are SQVTM and ANQGSEA. The CDR3 contains 12 residues. CDR3: CSGGGTGGSLVF. CDR3 nucleotides: TGCAGCGGGGGCGGGACAGGGGGGTCCCTGGTCTTC.

The CDR3 DNA is TGTGCCAGCAGTACCCCGGGATCACCCCTCCACTTT. As protein: CASSTPGSPLHF. The J gene is TRBJ1-6, the V gene TRBV6-1; D unclear. This CDR3 has 12 amino acids. Per the germline V gene, CDR1 is MNHNS and CDR2 is SASEGT. Trimming pared 5 bases from V and 10 bases from J, leaving 9 bases between.

The chain carries TRBV9 and TRBJ2-1; weak D call: TRBD2 (6 bases). Germline values: CDR1 SGDLS, CDR2 YYNGEE. The CDR3 has 17 residues. Deletions cut 0 bases from V and 7 bases from J, with 20 bases between. The CDR3 bases are TGTGCCAGCAGCGTAGCGGGGACGGGGGTCTGGGGGAATGAGCAGTTCTTC. It specifies CASSVAGTGVWGNEQFF. Filled out from reference TRBV9 and TRBJ2-1, the complete variable domain reads DSGVTQTPKHLITATGQRVTLRCSPRSGDLSVYWYQQSLDQGLQFLIQYYNGEERAKGNILERFSAQQFPDLHSELNLSSLELGDSALYFCASSVAGTGVWGNEQFFGPGTRLTVL.

This clone was seen only a few times. V is TRBV6-5 and J is TRBJ2-7, with D perhaps matching TRBD1 (5 bases). The V and J ends lost 4 bases and 5 bases respectively, with 12 bases between them. Germline CDR1 MNHEY, CDR2 SVGAGI. This CDR3 spans 13 amino acids. In DNA, the CDR3 is TGTGCCAGCAGTTGGCGTCCGGACAACGAGCAGTACTTC. Its protein product is CASSWRPDNEQYF.

This sequence joins TRBV9 and TRBJ1-6; D possibly corresponds to TRBD1 (5 bases). CDR1 and CDR2 from the germline V gene are SGDLS and YYNGEE. V was cut by 0 bases and J by 10 bases, with 14 bases left in between. This CDR3 is 15 amino acids long. CDR3 amino acids: CASSVDGRGRSPLHF. CDR3 bases: TGTGCCAGCAGCGTAGATGGGAGGGGCCGCTCACCCCTCCACTTT.

V usage is TRBV27 and J usage is TRBJ2-7, with 9 bases aligning to TRBD2. Germline assignment: CDR1 MNHEY and CDR2 SMNVEV (reference sequence). Germline trimming cut 0 bases from V and 9 bases from J; bases unmatched to any gene: 15. This CDR3 spans 17 amino acids. The CDR3 DNA sequence: TGTGCCAGCAGTTTATCGGGCAGGAACTCCCGAGCGGGGGGGCAGTACTTC. Translation gives CASSLSGRNSRAGGQYF.

The chain recombines TRBV7-2 with TRBJ1-4; the match to TRBD1 covers 8 bases. V lost 1 base to trimming and J lost 8 bases; unmatched junction nucleotides: 6. This CDR3 has 15 residues. Germline-derived CDR1 and CDR2 are SGHTA and FQGNSA. The CDR3 DNA follows: TGTGCCAGCAGCTTAGGTCAGGGGGCCGGGGAAAAACTGTTTTTT. This encodes CASSLGQGAGEKLFF.

The CDR3 is CASSLAWSNYEQYF. DNA of the CDR3: TGTGCCAGCAGCTTGGCCTGGAGCAATTACGAGCAGTACTTC. The rearrangement links TRBV5-8 to TRBJ2-7; D ambiguous. CDR3 size: 14 residues. Germline CDR1 and CDR2: SGHTS and YDEGEE. The V gene lost 0 bases and the J gene lost 4 bases, with 11 bases spanning the gap. The variable domain in full, completed from reference TRBV5-8 and TRBJ2-7, reads EAGVTQSPTHLIKTRGQQATLRCSPISGHTSVYWYQQALGLGLQFLLWYDEGEERNRGNFPPRFSGRQFPNYSSELNVNALELEDSALYLCASSLAWSNYEQYFGPGTRLTVT.

This clone appeared once. This chain joins TRBV7-2 and TRBJ2-6; D is unclear. The length of the CDR3 is 15 residues. CDR1 SGHTA and CDR2 FQGNSA come from the germline V gene. The ends were cut back, 1 base at V and 2 bases at J, with 6 bases in the middle. In DNA, the CDR3 is TGTGCCAGCAGCTTAGGGCCGCCTGGGGCCAACGTCCTGACTTTC. Translating gives CASSLGPPGANVLTF.